This is a list of T cell receptor beta chains from one sample in a study of memory CD4+ T cells and cytomegalovirus serostatus. The protocol was immunoSEQ multiplex PCR, while the TCRdb copy is restricted to in-frame clones and leaves out a portion. The sample lists around 54,000 clones, 78% seen once, with approximately 0.65% in the top ten. The sequenced sample consisted of memory CD4+ T cells from blood. The receptors derive from an adult in good health and CMV-seronegative. Both conserved end residues are part of each CDR3. A D gene is named only where the DNA matches it firmly. Expanded clones are given a class, and other clones once, few, many or no size at all.

J gene,D gene,clone size,V gene,CDR3 length,CDR3 DNA,CDR3 protein
TRBJ2-7,-,-,TRBV7-9,12,TGTGCCAGCAGCTTAGCCAGGGGCGAGCAGTACTTC,CASSLARGEQYF
TRBJ2-7,-,-,TRBV27,14,TGTGCCAGCAGTTCGTCACACGGGTCCTACGAGCAGTACTTC,CASSSSHGSYEQYF
TRBJ2-1,-,-,TRBV6-1,16,TGTGCCAGCAGTGAAGGTTGGCTAGCTGTCAACAATGAGCAGTTCTTC,CASSEGWLAVNNEQFF
TRBJ2-7,TRBD1,-,TRBV5-6,14,TGTGCCAGCAGCCGATTACAGGGGGCCTACGAGCAGTACTTC,CASSRLQGAYEQYF
TRBJ2-7,-,-,TRBV7-8,15,TGTGCCAGCAGCTCCCGTCCTCTCAGCTCCTACGAGCAGTACTTC,CASSSRPLSSYEQYF
TRBJ2-2,TRBD1,once,TRBV29-1,13,TGCAGCGTGAACTCCCAGGGGGCCGGGGAGCTGTTTTTT,CSVNSQGAGELFF
TRBJ1-4,-,-,TRBV28,16,TGTGCCAGCAGTGCGCCGGGACAAACAACTAATGAAAAACTGTTTTTT,CASSAPGQTTNEKLFF
TRBJ2-3,TRBD2,once,TRBV27,16,TGTGCCAGCAGTTTAAGGACTAGCGGGCGCACAGATACGCAGTATTTT,CASSLRTSGRTDTQYF
TRBJ2-1,TRBD1,-,TRBV18,15,TGTGCCAGCTCACCACCGGGGACAGGGAACAATGAGCAGTTCTTC,CASSPPGTGNNEQFF
TRBJ1-3,-,-,TRBV30,13,TGTGCCTCCCAAACTGGATCTGGAAACACCATATATTTT,CASQTGSGNTIYF
TRBJ2-5,-,-,TRBV7-3,14,TGTGCCAGCAGCTTAGGTGGGGGGCGAGAGACCCAGTACTTC,CASSLGGGRETQYF
TRBJ1-5,-,-,TRBV4-1,15,TGCGCCAGCAGCCAAGCCCCAGGGGGCAATCAGCCCCAGCATTTT,CASSQAPGGNQPQHF
TRBJ2-2,TRBD1,-,TRBV5-1,16,TGCGCCAGCAGCCCCCCGGGACAGGGTAACACCGGGGAGCTGTTTTTT,CASSPPGQGNTGELFF
TRBJ2-7,TRBD2,-,TRBV2,13,TGTGCCAGCAGTTCGGGAGGGCCATACGAGCAGTACTTC,CASSSGGPYEQYF
TRBJ1-2,-,once,TRBV4-1,14,TGCGCCAGCAGCCAAGATTCGGGGCCAACCGGCTACACCTTC,CASSQDSGPTGYTF
TRBJ1-1,TRBD1,-,TRBV5-1,15,TGCGCCAGCAGCTTGTCAGGGGGTGGTTGGGCTGAAGCTTTCTTT,CASSLSGGGWAEAFF